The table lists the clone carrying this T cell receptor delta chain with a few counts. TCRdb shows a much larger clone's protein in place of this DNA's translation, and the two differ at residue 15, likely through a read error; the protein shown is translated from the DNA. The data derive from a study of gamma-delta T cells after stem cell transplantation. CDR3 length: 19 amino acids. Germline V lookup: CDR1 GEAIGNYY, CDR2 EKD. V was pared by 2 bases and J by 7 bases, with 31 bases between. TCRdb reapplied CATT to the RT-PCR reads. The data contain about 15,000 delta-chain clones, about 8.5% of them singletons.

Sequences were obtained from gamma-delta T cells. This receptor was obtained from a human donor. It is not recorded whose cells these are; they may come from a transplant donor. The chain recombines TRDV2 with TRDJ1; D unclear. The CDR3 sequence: CACDKVGQTDADPSRKLIF. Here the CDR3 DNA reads TGTGCCTGTGACAAAGTTGGTCAGACGGACGCCGATCCCTCCCGTAAACTCATCTTT.